This T cell receptor beta chain was identified in a study of T-cell memory formation after mild COVID-19. This CDR3 has 13 residues. CDR1 and CDR2 from the germline V gene are SGHTA and FQGTGA. Overall study results and limits: A second wave expanding day 15 to 37 was CD4+-biased; contracting clones were balanced.

The table lists this clonotype with a count of one. What it recognizes is unknown. The junction differs from germline at one of its ends, possibly a read error. TCRdb used MiXCR to reprocess the 5' RACE reads, holding one entry per CDR3 protein. This table holds more than 350,000 distinct CDR3 sequences, approximately 21% found once. This TCR derives from an adult woman who had mild COVID-19 (a few samples of this study predate the infection). Cell type and time point are not known. The rearrangement uses TRBV7-3 and TRBJ1-1; D gene unclear. The sample consisted of PBMCs or a T cell subset sorted from them (not recorded which). The CDR3 DNA reads as TGTGCCAGCAGCCTAGCGGGGAACGCTGAAGCTTTCTTT. This codes for CASSLAGNAEAFF.